One T cell receptor beta chain is described in this entry. Its target is not known. The conserved closing phenylalanine or tryptophan is absent in this CDR3, likely reflecting a read error. TCRdb passed the reads through MiXCR, listing each CDR3 protein once. This repertoire shows roughly 920,000 distinct CDR3 sequences, around a third found once; its top ten account for over 13%. The data stem from a study of T cell repertoires in cytomegalovirus infection. This CDR3 has 16 amino acids. The V and J ends lost 0 bases and 4 bases respectively, with 13 bases between them. Germline CDR1 ENHRY, CDR2 SYGVKD.

The TCR originated in a human donor in good health (CMV status not recorded). Some clones in this sample may be carry-over from other donors' samples. The rearrangement links TRBV10-3 to TRBJ2-1, with a weak D call TRBD1 (5 bases). The sequencing here drew on cultured CD8+ T cells from PBMCs, taken from culture after CMV antigen stimulation. The CDR3 loop is CAISESQGPQYNEQFL. The CDR3 DNA sequence: TGTGCCATCAGTGAGTCGCAGGGCCCACAATACAATGAGCAGTTCTTG.